Below, 8 T cell receptor beta chains from the same sample are listed, as sequenced in a study of technical replicates of blood from a few donors. Measured with immunoSEQ multiplex PCR; TCRdb has only the in-frame clones, and not every one. Of about 93,000 clones in the sample, about 95% were seen once. Sequencing was done on a sample of T cells isolated from PBMCs. All receptors derive from a human donor in good health.

This chain uses TRBV6-1 with TRBJ2-7; tentatively, D is TRBD2 (5 bases). The CDR3 runs 12 residues. The V gene lost 5 bases and the J gene lost 5 bases, with 10 bases spanning the gap. The germline V gene encodes CDR1 MNHNS and CDR2 SASEGT. CDR3 bases: TGTGCCAGCAGTCCAGGAGGTGACGAGCAGTACTTC. Translation gives CASSPGGDEQYF.

V is TRBV29-1 and J is TRBJ2-5; 12 bases are a match to TRBD2. The CDR3 is 15 amino acids. J lost 2 bases, V lost 6 bases, and 7 bases had no gene match. Germline V gene sequence: CDR1 SQVTM, CDR2 ANQGSEA. CDR3 sequence (DNA): TGCAGCGTCACCTGGACTAGCGGGATTCAAGAGACCCAGTACTTC. Translation gives CSVTWTSGIQETQYF. The variable domain in full, with the rest retrieved from reference TRBV29-1 and TRBJ2-5, is SAVISQKPSRDICQRGTSLTIQCQVDSQVTMMFWYRQQPGQSLTLIATANQGSEATYESGFVIDKFPISRPNLTFSTLTVSNMSPEDSSIYLCSVTWTSGIQETQYFGPGTRLLVL.

The chain combines TRBV28 with TRBJ1-2; possibly TRBD1 for D (5 bases). Deletions cut 5 bases from V and 4 bases from J, with 11 bases between. The CDR3 covers 13 residues. Germline CDR1 is MDHEN and CDR2 is SYDVKM. The DNA of the CDR3 is TGTGCCAGCAGTACCGGGACTACCTATGGCTACACCTTC. Protein: CASSTGTTYGYTF.

This clone was recorded once. The chain carries TRBV7-8 and TRBJ1-1; a weak D match, TRBD1 (6 bases). The V end was cut by 5 bases, the J end by 3 bases, with 16 bases between. The CDR3 runs to 15 residues. Per the germline V gene, CDR1 is SGHVS and CDR2 is FQNEAQ. CDR3 in DNA: TGTGCCAGCAGCGGAAACAGGGTGGTGTACACTGAAGCTTTCTTT. This codes for CASSGNRVVYTEAFF.

The J gene is TRBJ1-4, the V gene TRBV2; 7 positions match TRBD1. The V gene end was trimmed by 8 bases and the J gene end by 0 bases; junction bases not matched to a gene: 6. The CDR3 spans 15 residues. CDR1 is SNHLY, CDR2 FYNNEI, per germline. The DNA for the CDR3 is TGTGCCAGCGATGGACAGGACTCAACTAATGAAAAACTGTTTTTT. Translation gives CASDGQDSTNEKLFF.

This chain uses TRBV7-9 with TRBJ1-2; a weak D match, TRBD1 (5 bases). Per germline, CDR1 SEHNR and CDR2 FQNEAQ (reference sequence). The CDR3 loop spans 12 amino acids. The V gene lost 0 bases and the J gene lost 10 bases, with 9 bases spanning the gap. CDR3 coding DNA: TGTGCCAGCAGCTTAGCTACAGGCATCTACACCTTC. This translates into CASSLATGIYTF.

The chain carries TRBV15 and TRBJ2-6, with 7 nucleotides matching TRBD1. The J segment lost 4 bases and the V segment lost 6 bases, leaving 6 bases of the junction unmatched. The CDR3 totals 15 residues. The germline gives CDR1 LNHNV, CDR2 YYDKDF (reference sequence). The CDR3 nucleotides are TGTGCCACCAGGCCCAGGGGGAAAGGGGCCAACGTCCTGACTTTC. As protein: CATRPRGKGANVLTF.

The J gene is TRBJ2-1, the V gene TRBV2, with 12 bases fitting TRBD2. The V and J ends lost 1 base and 0 bases, in that order; junction bases with no gene match: 10. Germline lookup yields CDR1 SNHLY and CDR2 FYNNEI. This CDR3 has 20 residues. The DNA for the CDR3 is TGTGCCAGCAGTGAAGGGGGAGGACTAGCGGGGTTAAGCTCCTACAATGAGCAGTTCTTC. It is translated as CASSEGGGLAGLSSYNEQFF.